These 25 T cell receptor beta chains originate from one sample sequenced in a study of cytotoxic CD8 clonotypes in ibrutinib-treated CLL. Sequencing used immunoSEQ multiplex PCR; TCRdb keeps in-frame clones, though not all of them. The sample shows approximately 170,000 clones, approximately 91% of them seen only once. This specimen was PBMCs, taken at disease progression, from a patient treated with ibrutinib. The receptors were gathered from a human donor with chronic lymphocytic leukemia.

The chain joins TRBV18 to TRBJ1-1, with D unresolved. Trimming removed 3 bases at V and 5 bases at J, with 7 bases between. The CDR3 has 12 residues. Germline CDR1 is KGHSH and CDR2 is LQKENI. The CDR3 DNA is TGTGCCAGCTCACCGAAGGGTACTGAAGCTTTCTTT. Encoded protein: CASSPKGTEAFF. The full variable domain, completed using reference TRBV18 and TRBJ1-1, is NAGVMQNPRHLVRRRGQEARLRCSPMKGHSHVYWYRQLPEEGLKFMVYLQKENIIDESGMPKERFSAEFPKEGPSILRIQQVVRGDSAAYFCASSPKGTEAFFGQGTRLTVV.

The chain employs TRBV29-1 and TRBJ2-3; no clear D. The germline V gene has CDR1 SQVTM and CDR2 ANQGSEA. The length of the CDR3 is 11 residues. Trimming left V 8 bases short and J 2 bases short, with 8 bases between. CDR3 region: CSTRITDTQYF. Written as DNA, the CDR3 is TGCAGCACAAGAATCACAGATACGCAGTATTTT.

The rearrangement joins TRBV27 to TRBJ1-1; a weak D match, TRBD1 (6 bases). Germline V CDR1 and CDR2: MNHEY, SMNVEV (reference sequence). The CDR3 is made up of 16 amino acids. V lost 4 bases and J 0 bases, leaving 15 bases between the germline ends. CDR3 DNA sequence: TGTGCCAGCAGTTCCAGAGGACAGAGCTTGAACACTGAAGCTTTCTTT. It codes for CASSSRGQSLNTEAFF.

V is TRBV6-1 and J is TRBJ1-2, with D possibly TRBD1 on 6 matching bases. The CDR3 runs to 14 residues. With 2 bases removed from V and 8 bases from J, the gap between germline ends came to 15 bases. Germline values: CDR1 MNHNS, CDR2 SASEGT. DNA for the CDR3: TGTGCCAGCAGTGAAACGAACAGGGATGAGGGCTACACCTTC. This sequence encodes CASSETNRDEGYTF.

DNA of the CDR3: TGTGCCAGCAGTTCCCCGGCCGGAAACAAGGGATCTGAAGCTTTCTTT. Translating it yields CASSSPAGNKGSEAFF. The chain combines TRBV28 with TRBJ1-1; D remains unclear. Trimming removed 4 bases from V and 6 bases from J, with 21 bases in between. Per germline, CDR1 MDHEN and CDR2 SYDVKM. The CDR3 has 16 amino acids.

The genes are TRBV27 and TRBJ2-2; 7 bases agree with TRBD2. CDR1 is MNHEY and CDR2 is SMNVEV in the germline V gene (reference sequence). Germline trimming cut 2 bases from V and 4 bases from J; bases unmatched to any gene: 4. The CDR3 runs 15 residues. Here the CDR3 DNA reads TGTGCCAGCAGTTTAAGCGGGATTTCCACCGGGGAGCTGTTTTTT. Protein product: CASSLSGISTGELFF.

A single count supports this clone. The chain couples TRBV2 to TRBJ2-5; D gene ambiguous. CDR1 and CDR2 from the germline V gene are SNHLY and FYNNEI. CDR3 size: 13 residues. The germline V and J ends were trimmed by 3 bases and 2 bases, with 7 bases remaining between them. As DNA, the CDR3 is TGTGCCAGCAGTGACCTAACACAAGAGACCCAGTACTTC. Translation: CASSDLTQETQYF.

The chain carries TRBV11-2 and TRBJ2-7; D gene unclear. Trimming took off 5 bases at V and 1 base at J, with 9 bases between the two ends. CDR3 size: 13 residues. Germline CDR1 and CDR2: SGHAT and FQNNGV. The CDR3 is CASSPPYSYEQYF. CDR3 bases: TGTGCCAGCAGCCCTCCATATTCCTACGAGCAGTACTTC.

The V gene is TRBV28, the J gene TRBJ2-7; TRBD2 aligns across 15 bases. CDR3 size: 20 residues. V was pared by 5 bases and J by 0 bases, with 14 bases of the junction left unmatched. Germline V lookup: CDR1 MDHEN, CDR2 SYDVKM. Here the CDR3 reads CASSPHGVGTSGRRSYEQYF. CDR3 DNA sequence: TGTGCCAGCAGTCCCCACGGGGTTGGGACTAGCGGGAGGCGCTCCTACGAGCAGTACTTC.

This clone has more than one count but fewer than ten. Here the CDR3 reads CASSSPGTGESYEQYF. For the CDR3, the DNA is TGTGCCAGCAGCTCGCCAGGGACGGGAGAATCCTACGAGCAGTACTTC. The chain employs TRBV7-2 and TRBJ2-7; perhaps TRBD2 as D (6 bases). CDR1 is SGHTA, CDR2 FQGNSA, per germline. V lost 4 bases, J lost 1 base, and 17 bases lay in between. The CDR3 totals 16 residues.

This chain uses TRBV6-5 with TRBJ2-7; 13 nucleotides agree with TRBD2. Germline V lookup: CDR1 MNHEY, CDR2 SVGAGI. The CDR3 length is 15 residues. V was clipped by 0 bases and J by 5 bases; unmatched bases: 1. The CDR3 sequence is CASSYSTSGRNEQYF. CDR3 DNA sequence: TGTGCCAGCAGTTACTCGACTAGCGGGAGGAACGAGCAGTACTTC.

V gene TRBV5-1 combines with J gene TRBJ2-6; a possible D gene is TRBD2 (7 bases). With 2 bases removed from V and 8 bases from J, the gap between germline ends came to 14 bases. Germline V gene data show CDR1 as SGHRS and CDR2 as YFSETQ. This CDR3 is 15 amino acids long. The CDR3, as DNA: TGCGCCAGCAGCTTTACGGGGGGCAGTTCCAACGTCCTGACTTTC. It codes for CASSFTGGSSNVLTF. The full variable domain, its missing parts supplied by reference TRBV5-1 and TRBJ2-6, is KAGVTQTPRYLIKTRGQQVTLSCSPISGHRSVSWYQQTPGQGLQFLFEYFSETQRNKGNFPGRFSGRQFSNSRSEMNVSTLELGDSALYLCASSFTGGSSNVLTFGAGSRLTVL.

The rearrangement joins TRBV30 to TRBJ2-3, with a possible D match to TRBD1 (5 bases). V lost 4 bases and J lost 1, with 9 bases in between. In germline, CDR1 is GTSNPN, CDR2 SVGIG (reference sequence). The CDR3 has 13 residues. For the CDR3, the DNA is TGTGCCTGGAACAGGCTACGCACAGATACGCAGTATTTT. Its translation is CAWNRLRTDTQYF. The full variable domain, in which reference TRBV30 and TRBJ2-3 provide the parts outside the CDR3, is SQTIHQWPATLVQPVGSPLSLECTVEGTSNPNLYWYRQAAGRGLQLLFYSVGIGQISSEVPQNLSASRPQDRQFILSSKKLLLSDSGFYLCAWNRLRTDTQYFGPGTRLTVL.

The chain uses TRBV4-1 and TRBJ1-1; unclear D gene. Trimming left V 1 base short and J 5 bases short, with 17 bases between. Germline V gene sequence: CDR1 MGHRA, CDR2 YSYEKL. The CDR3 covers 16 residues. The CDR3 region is CASSQGVPMGGTEAFF. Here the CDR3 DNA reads TGCGCCAGCAGCCAAGGAGTTCCAATGGGAGGGACTGAAGCTTTCTTT.

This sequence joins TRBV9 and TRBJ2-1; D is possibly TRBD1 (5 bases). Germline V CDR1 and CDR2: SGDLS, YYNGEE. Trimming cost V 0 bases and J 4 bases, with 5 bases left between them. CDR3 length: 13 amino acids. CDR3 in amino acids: CASSVDRYNEQFF. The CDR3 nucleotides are TGTGCCAGCAGCGTAGACAGGTACAATGAGCAGTTCTTC.

The CDR3, as DNA: TGTGCCAGTAGCGACAGCTTTACAACTAATGAAAAACTGTTTTTT. It encodes CASSDSFTTNEKLFF. The chain couples TRBV19 to TRBJ1-4; weak D call: TRBD1 (5 bases). The CDR3 covers 15 residues. Trimming removed 6 bases from V and 0 bases from J, with 11 bases in between. Looked up from germline, CDR1 is LNHDA and CDR2 is SQIVND (reference sequence).

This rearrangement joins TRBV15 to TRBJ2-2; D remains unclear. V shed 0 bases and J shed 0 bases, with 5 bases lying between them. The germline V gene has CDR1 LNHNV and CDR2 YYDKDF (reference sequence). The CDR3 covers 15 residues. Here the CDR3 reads CATSRDSANTGELFF. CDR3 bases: TGTGCCACCAGCAGAGACTCGGCGAACACCGGGGAGCTGTTTTTT.

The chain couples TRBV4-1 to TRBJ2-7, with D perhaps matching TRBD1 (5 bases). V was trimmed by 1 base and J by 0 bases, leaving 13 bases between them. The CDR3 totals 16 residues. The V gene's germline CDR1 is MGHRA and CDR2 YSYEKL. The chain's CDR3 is CASSQGRQYYSYEQYF. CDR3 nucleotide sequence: TGCGCCAGCAGCCAAGGGCGACAGTACTACTCCTACGAGCAGTACTTC.

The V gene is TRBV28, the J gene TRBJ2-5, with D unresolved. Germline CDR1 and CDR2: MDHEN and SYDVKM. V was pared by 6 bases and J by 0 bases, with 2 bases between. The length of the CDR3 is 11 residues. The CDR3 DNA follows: TGTGCCAGCAGGTACCAAGAGACCCAGTACTTC. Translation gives CASRYQETQYF.

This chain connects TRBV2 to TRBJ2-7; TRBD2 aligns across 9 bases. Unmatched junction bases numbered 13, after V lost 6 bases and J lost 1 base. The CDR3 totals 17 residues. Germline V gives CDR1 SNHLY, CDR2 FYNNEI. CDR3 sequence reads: CASRTSTSGPKSYEQYF. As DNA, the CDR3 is TGTGCCAGCAGGACGTCTACTAGCGGGCCCAAATCCTACGAGCAGTACTTC. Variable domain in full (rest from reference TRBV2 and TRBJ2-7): EPEVTQTPSHQVTQMGQEVILRCVPISNHLYFYWYRQILGQKVEFLVSFYNNEISEKSEIFDDQFSVERPDGSNFTLKIRSTKLEDSAMYFCASRTSTSGPKSYEQYFGPGTRLTVT.

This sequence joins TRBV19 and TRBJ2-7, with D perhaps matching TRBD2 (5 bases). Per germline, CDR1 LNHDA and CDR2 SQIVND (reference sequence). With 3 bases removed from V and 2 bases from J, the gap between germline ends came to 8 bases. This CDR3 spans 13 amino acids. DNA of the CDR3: TGTGCCAGTAGTATTCGGGGAACCTACGAGCAGTACTTC. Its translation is CASSIRGTYEQYF. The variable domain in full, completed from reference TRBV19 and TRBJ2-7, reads DGGITQSPKYLFRKEGQNVTLSCEQNLNHDAMYWYRQDPGQGLRLIYYSQIVNDFQKGDIAEGYSVSREKKESFPLTVTSAQKNPTAFYLCASSIRGTYEQYFGPGTRLTVT.

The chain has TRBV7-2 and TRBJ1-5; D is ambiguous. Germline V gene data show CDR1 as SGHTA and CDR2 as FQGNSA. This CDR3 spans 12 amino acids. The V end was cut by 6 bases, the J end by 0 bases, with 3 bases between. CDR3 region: CASRNSNQPQHF. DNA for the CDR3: TGTGCCAGCAGAAATAGCAATCAGCCCCAGCATTTT.

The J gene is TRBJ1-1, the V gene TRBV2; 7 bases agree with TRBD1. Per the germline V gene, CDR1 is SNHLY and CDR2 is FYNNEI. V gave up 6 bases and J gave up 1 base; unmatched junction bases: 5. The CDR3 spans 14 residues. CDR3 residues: CASRGQSPNTEAFF. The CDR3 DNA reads TGTGCCAGCAGGGGACAGTCGCCGAACACTGAAGCTTTCTTT.

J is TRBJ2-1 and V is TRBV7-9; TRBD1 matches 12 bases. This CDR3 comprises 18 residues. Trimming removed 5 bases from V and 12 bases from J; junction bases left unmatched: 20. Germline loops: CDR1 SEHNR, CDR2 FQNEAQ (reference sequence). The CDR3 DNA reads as TGTGCCAGCAGCATTTCCCGGGACAGGGGGCTCGTGGGGTTAGGGCAGTTCTTC. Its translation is CASSISRDRGLVGLGQFF.

CDR3 in DNA: TGTGCCAGCAGCTCAACCGGGCCCTACGATCAAGAGACCCAGTACTTC. Its protein is CASSSTGPYDQETQYF. This chain uses TRBV11-3 with TRBJ2-5; no clear D. V lost 4 bases, J lost 2 bases, and 17 bases lay in between. CDR1 is SGHNT and CDR2 is YENEEA in the germline V gene. The CDR3 is 16 amino acids.